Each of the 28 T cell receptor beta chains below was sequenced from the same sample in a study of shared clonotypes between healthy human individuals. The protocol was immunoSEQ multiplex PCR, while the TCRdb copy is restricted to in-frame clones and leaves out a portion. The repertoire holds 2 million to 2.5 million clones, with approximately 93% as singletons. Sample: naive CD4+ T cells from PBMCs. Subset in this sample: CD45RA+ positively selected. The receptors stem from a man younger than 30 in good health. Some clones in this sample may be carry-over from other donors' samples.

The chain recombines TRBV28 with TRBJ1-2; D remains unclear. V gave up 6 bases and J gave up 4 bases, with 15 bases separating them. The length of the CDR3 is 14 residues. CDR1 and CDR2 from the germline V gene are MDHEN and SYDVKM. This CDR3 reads CASSNPPESYGYTF. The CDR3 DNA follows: TGTGCCAGCAGCAACCCGCCGGAGAGCTATGGCTACACCTTC.

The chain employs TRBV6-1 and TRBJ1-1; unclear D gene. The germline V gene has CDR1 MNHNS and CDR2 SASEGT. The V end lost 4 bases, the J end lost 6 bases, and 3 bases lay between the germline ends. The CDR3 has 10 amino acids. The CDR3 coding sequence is TGTGCCAGCAGTGGATCTGAAGCTTTCTTT. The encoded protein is CASSGSEAFF.

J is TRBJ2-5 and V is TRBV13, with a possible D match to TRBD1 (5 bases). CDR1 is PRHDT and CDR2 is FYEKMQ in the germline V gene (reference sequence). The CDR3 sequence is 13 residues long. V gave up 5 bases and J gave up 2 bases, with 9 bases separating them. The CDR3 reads CASSRRQQETQYF. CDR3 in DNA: TGTGCCAGCAGCAGGAGACAGCAAGAGACCCAGTACTTC.

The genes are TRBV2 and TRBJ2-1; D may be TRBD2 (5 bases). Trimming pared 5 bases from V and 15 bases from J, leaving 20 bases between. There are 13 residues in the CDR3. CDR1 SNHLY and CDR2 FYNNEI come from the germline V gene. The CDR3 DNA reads TGTGCCAGCAGTCCAGGCGAGCGGACCCGGAGGTTCTTC. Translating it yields CASSPGERTRRFF.

The chain's CDR3 is CASSLFVGEGRAFF. CDR3 DNA sequence: TGTGCCAGCAGCTTATTCGTAGGCGAGGGAAGAGCTTTCTTT. This chain links TRBV7-8 with TRBJ1-1; D gene ambiguous. V lost 2 bases to trimming and J lost 10 bases, with 17 bases between them. Germline V gene data show CDR1 as SGHVS and CDR2 as FQNEAQ. The CDR3 is made up of 14 amino acids.

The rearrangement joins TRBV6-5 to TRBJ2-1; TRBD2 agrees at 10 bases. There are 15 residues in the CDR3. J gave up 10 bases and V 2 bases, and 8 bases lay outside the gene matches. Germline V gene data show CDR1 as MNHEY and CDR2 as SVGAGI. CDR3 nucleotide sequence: TGTGCCAGCAGTTACCTTCGGACTAGCGGCCCAGAGCAGTTCTTC. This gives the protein CASSYLRTSGPEQFF.

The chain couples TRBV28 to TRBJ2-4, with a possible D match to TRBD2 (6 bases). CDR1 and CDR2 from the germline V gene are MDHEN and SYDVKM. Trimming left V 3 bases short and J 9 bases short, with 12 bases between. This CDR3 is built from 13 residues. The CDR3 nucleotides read TGTGCCAGCAGTTTTTACCGGGGAGGCATTCAGTACTTC. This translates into CASSFYRGGIQYF.

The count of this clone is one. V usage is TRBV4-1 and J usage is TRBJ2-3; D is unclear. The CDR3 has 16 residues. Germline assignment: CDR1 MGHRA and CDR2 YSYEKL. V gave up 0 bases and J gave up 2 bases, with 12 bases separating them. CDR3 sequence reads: CASSQDAYQITDTQYF. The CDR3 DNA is TGCGCCAGCAGCCAAGATGCCTACCAAATCACAGATACGCAGTATTTT.

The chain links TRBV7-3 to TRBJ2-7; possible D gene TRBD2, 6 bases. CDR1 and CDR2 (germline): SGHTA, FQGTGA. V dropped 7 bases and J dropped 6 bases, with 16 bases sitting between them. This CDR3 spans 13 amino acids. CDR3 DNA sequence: TGTGCCAGCACCCCAGCGGGTTCGCCCGAGCAGTACTTC. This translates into CASTPAGSPEQYF.

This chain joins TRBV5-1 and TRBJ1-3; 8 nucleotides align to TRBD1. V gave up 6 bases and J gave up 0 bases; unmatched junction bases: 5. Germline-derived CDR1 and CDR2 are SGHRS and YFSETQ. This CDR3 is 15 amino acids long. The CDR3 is CASTPDRVSGNTIYF. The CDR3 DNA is TGCGCCAGCACCCCGGACAGGGTCTCTGGAAACACCATATATTTT.

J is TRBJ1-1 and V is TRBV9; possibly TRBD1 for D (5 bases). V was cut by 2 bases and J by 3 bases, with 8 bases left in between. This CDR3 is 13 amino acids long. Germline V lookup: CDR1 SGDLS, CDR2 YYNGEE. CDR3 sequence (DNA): TGTGCCAGCAGCGTCAGGGTGTACACTGAAGCTTTCTTT. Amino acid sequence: CASSVRVYTEAFF.

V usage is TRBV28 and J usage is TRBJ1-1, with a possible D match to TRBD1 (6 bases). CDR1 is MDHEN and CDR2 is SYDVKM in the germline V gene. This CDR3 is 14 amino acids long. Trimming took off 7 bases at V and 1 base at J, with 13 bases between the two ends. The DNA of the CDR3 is TGTGCCAGCAAGCAGGGGACTTGGAACACTGAAGCTTTCTTT. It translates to CASKQGTWNTEAFF.

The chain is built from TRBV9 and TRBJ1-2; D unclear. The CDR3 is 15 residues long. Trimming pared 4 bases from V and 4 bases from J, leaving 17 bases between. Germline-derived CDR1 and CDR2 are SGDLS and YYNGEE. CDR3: CASSPDPHPLYGYTF. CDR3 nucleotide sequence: TGTGCCAGCAGCCCCGATCCCCATCCTCTCTATGGCTACACCTTC. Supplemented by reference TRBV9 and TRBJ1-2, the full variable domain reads DSGVTQTPKHLITATGQRVTLRCSPRSGDLSVYWYQQSLDQGLQFLIQYYNGEERAKGNILERFSAQQFPDLHSELNLSSLELGDSALYFCASSPDPHPLYGYTFGSGTRLTVV.

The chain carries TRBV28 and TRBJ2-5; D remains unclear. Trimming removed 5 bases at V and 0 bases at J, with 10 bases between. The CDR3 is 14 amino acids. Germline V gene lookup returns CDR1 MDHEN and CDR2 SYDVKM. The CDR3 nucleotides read TGTGCCAGCAGTCCCCTTGGGAACCAAGAGACCCAGTACTTC. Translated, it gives CASSPLGNQETQYF.

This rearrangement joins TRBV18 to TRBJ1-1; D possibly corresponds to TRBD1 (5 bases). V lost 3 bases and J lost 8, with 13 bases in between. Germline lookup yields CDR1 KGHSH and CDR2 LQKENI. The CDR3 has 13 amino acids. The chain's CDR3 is CASSPYRGGEAFF. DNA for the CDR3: TGTGCCAGCTCACCCTATAGGGGAGGGGAAGCTTTCTTT.

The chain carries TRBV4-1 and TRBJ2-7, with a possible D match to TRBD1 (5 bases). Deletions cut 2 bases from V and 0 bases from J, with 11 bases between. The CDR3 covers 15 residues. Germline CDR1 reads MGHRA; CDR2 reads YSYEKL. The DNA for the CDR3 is TGCGCCAGCAGCCAACAGGGTACCCTCTCCTACGAGCAGTACTTC. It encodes CASSQQGTLSYEQYF.

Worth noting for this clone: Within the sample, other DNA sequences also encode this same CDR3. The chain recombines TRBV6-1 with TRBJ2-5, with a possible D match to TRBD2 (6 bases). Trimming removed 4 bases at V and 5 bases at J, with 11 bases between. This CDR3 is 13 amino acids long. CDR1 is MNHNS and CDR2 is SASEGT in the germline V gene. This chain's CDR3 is CASSGRVRETQYF. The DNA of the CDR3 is TGTGCCAGCAGTGGGAGGGTCCGGGAGACCCAGTACTTC.

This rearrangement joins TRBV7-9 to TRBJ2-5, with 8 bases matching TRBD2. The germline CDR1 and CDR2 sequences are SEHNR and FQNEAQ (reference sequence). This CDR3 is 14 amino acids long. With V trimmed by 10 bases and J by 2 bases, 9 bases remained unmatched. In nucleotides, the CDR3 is TGTGCCATCCGGGGGGGAGGGCAGCAAGAGACCCAGTACTTC. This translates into CAIRGGGQQETQYF.

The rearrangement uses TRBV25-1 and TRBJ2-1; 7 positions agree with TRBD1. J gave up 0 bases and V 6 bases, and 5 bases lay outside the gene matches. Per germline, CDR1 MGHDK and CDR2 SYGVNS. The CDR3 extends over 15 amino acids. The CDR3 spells CASSEDRSSYNEQFF. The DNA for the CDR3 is TGTGCCAGCAGCGAGGACAGGAGCTCCTACAATGAGCAGTTCTTC.

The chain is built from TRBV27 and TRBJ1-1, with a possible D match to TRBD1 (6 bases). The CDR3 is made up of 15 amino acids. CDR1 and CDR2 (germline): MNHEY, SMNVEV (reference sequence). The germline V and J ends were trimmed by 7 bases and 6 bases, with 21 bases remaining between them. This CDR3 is CASILTRTGIPEAFF. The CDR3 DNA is TGTGCCAGCATACTAACAAGAACAGGGATTCCTGAAGCTTTCTTT.

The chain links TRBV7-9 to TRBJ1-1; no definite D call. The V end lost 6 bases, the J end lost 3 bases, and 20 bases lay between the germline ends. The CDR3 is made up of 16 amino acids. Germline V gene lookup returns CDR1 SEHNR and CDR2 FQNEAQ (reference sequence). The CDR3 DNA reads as TGTGCCAGCAGGTCGCTCGGTGGGTCGGGATACACTGAAGCTTTCTTT. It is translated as CASRSLGGSGYTEAFF. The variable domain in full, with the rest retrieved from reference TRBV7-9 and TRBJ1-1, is DTGVSQNPRHKITKRGQNVTFRCDPISEHNRLYWYRQTLGQGPEFLTYFQNEAQLEKSRLLSDRFSAERPKGSFSTLEIQRTEQGDSAMYLCASRSLGGSGYTEAFFGQGTRLTVV.

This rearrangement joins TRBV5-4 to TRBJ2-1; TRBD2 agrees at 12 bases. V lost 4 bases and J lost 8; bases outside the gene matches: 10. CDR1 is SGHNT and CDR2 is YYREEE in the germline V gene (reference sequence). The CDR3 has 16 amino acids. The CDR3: CASSPAASGRAHEQFF. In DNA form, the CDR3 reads TGTGCCAGCAGCCCCGCCGCTAGCGGGAGGGCCCATGAGCAGTTCTTC.

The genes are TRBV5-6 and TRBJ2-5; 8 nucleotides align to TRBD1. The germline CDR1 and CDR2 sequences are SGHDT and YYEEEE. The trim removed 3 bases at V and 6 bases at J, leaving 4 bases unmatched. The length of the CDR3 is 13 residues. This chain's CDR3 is CASSSQGAKTQYF. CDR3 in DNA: TGTGCCAGCAGCTCCCAGGGGGCGAAGACCCAGTACTTC.

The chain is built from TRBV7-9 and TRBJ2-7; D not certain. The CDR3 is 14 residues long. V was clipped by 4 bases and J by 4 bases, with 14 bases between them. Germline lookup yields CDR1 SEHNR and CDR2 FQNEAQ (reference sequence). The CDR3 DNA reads TGTGCCAGCAGCTCAGCCTCTACACCATACGAGCAGTACTTC. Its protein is CASSSASTPYEQYF.

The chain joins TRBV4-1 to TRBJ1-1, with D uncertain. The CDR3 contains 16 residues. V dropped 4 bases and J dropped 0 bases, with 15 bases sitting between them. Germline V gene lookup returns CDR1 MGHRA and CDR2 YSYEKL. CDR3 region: CASSPGGRALNTEAFF. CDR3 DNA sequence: TGCGCCAGCAGCCCAGGTGGTAGGGCTCTGAACACTGAAGCTTTCTTT.

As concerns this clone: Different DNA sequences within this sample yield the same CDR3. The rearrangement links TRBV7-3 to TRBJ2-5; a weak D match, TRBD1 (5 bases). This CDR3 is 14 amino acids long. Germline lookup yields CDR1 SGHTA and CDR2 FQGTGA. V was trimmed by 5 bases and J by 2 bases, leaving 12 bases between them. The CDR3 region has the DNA TGTGCCAGCAGCCTCAGGGCAGGGCAAGAGACCCAGTACTTC. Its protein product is CASSLRAGQETQYF.

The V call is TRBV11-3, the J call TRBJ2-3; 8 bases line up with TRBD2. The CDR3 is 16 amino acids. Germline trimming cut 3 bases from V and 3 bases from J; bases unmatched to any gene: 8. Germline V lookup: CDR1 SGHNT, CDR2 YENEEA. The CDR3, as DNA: TGTGCCAGCAGCTTGGGCCCAAGCGGGAGAACAGATACGCAGTATTTT. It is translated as CASSLGPSGRTDTQYF.

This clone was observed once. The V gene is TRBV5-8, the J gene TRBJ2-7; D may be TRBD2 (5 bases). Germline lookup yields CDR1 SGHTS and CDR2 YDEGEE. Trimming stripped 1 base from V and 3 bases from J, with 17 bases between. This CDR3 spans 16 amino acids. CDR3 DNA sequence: TGTGCCAGCAGCTTGAGGCTGGGGAGAGGTATCTACGAGCAGTACTTC. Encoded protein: CASSLRLGRGIYEQYF.